The 16 T cell receptor beta chains reported below all come from one sample, sequenced in a study of control samples from healthy donors and cancer patients. Data came from immunoSEQ multiplex PCR; TCRdb stores just in-frame clones and leaves some out. The sample consists of some 210,000 clones, 90% to 95% of them appearing once. Sequencing input: blood. The receptors were gathered from a man aged 30-40 years in good health.

V usage is TRBV5-1 and J usage is TRBJ2-7; D may be TRBD1 or TRBD2 (5 bases each). This CDR3 spans 15 amino acids. Germline-derived CDR1 and CDR2 are SGHRS and YFSETQ. V gave up 7 bases and J gave up 1 base, with 18 bases separating them. The CDR3 here is CASRRDGGRSYEQYF. The CDR3 DNA sequence: TGCGCCAGCCGCCGAGATGGGGGAAGGTCCTACGAGCAGTACTTC.

This chain connects TRBV6-4 to TRBJ2-3; D possibly corresponds to TRBD2 (6 bases). Germline CDR1 reads MRHNA; CDR2 reads SNTAGT. This CDR3 contains 14 residues. The V end was cut by 0 bases, the J end by 4 bases, with 8 bases between. CDR3 protein: CASSDSGGSDTQYF. The CDR3 DNA sequence: TGTGCCAGCAGTGACTCGGGGGGATCAGATACGCAGTATTTT.

This chain links TRBV10-1 with TRBJ1-3; 9 bases match TRBD1. The CDR3 consists of 12 residues. Per germline, CDR1 WNHNN and CDR2 SYGVQD (reference sequence). V lost 8 bases to trimming and J lost 6 bases; unmatched junction nucleotides: 2. CDR3: CASGQGTNTIYF. The CDR3 bases are TGCGCCAGCGGACAGGGGACAAACACCATATATTTT.

This chain connects TRBV6-6 to TRBJ1-4; TRBD1 might be the D (5 bases). The CDR3 has 15 amino acids. The germline gives CDR1 MNHNY, CDR2 SVGAGI (reference sequence). V gave up 6 bases and J gave up 7 bases, with 18 bases separating them. The CDR3 DNA is TGTGCCAGCAGCCGAGGGGACGATCAGCTTGAAAAACTGTTTTTT. Translated: CASSRGDDQLEKLFF.

The V gene is TRBV3-1 (or the pseudogene TRBV3-2), the J gene TRBJ2-1; a weak D match, TRBD1 (5 bases). Trimming shortened V by 6 bases and J by 4 bases, and 10 bases separated the two germline ends. Germline V gene lookup returns CDR1 LGHDT and CDR2 YNNKEL (reference sequence). The CDR3 loop spans 13 amino acids. The CDR3 reads CASRPQGYNEQFF. The CDR3 DNA is TGTGCCAGCAGGCCCCAGGGTTACAATGAGCAGTTCTTC.

This clone was detected only once. The V gene is TRBV18, the J gene TRBJ2-7; D gene unclear. With 1 base removed from V and 3 bases from J, the gap between germline ends came to 10 bases. The CDR3 runs 14 residues. Germline CDR1 and CDR2: KGHSH and LQKENI. In DNA form, the CDR3 reads TGTGCCAGCTCACCACGGCTGGCCGACTACGAGCAGTACTTC. Its translation: CASSPRLADYEQYF.

This chain links TRBV5-6 with TRBJ2-5; tentative D call: TRBD1 (5 bases). The CDR3 covers 16 residues. Between the trimmed V and J ends, which lost 4 bases and 2 bases, there was a span of 18 bases. Looked up from germline, CDR1 is SGHDT and CDR2 is YYEEEE. Written as DNA, the CDR3 is TGTGCCAGCAGCCGCCCGACCTTTAGGGGTCAAGAGACCCAGTACTTC. This sequence encodes CASSRPTFRGQETQYF.

This chain links TRBV5-6 with TRBJ2-5; no reliable D call. CDR3 length: 13 amino acids. The germline CDR1 and CDR2 sequences are SGHDT and YYEEEE. The V and J ends lost 3 bases and 7 bases respectively, with 13 bases between them. CDR3 DNA sequence: TGTGCCAGCAGCTCAGAGACACGTTGGACCCAGTACTTC. Its protein is CASSSETRWTQYF. Complete variable domain (other parts from reference TRBV5-6 and TRBJ2-5): DAGVTQSPTHLIKTRGQQVTLRCSPKSGHDTVSWYQQALGQGPQFIFQYYEEEERQRGNFPDRFSGHQFPNYSSELNVNALLLGDSALYLCASSSETRWTQYFGPGTRLLVL.

This clone was counted between two and nine times. CDR3 region: CASSWGRPNTEAFF. CDR3 in DNA: TGTGCCAGCAGCTGGGGACGGCCGAACACTGAAGCTTTCTTT. The rearrangement uses TRBV11-2 and TRBJ1-1; tentatively, D is TRBD1 (5 bases). V gave up 4 bases and J gave up 1 base, with 10 bases separating them. Per the germline V gene, CDR1 is SGHAT and CDR2 is FQNNGV. The CDR3 is made up of 14 amino acids.

This chain joins TRBV19 and TRBJ2-7; D may be TRBD2 (5 bases). The CDR3 spans 12 residues. V was cut by 7 bases and J by 7 bases, with 14 bases left in between. CDR1 is LNHDA, CDR2 SQIVND, per germline (reference sequence). The CDR3 here is CASKRGSGEQYF. The CDR3 coding sequence is TGTGCCAGTAAAAGAGGGTCGGGAGAGCAGTACTTC.

CDR3 DNA sequence: TGTGCCAGCAGCACCCTCGGACAGGGCGGCTATGGCTACACCTTC. Its translation: CASSTLGQGGYGYTF. This chain links TRBV9 with TRBJ1-2; 8 bases match TRBD1. V lost 4 bases to trimming and J lost 4 bases; unmatched junction nucleotides: 9. The CDR3 runs 15 residues. Germline-derived CDR1 and CDR2 are SGDLS and YYNGEE.

The V gene is TRBV11-2, the J gene TRBJ2-2; D not certain. The CDR3 contains 14 residues. V was shortened by 5 bases and J by 7 bases, with 14 bases between the two germline ends. Germline-derived CDR1 and CDR2 are SGHAT and FQNNGV. CDR3 DNA: TGTGCCAGCAGCCCAGTCGCTGGGTTCGGGGAGCTGTTTTTT. It codes for CASSPVAGFGELFF.

The chain is built from TRBV29-1 and TRBJ2-5; the D gene is possibly TRBD1 (6 bases). Germline V gene sequence: CDR1 SQVTM, CDR2 ANQGSEA. This CDR3 comprises 13 residues. Trimming shortened V by 7 bases and J by 5 bases, and 17 bases separated the two germline ends. The DNA of the CDR3 is TGCAGCGAACTAGGACAGCTTAGGGAGACCCAGTACTTC. This gives the protein CSELGQLRETQYF.

The CDR3 DNA sequence: TGCAGTGCTAGTGAGCCAGGGGATCGTGAAAAACTGTTTTTT. Translation gives CSASEPGDREKLFF. The chain recombines TRBV20-1 with TRBJ1-4, with D possibly being TRBD1 (6 bases). The ends were cut back, 3 bases at V and 7 bases at J, with 15 bases in the middle. CDR3 size: 14 residues. CDR1 is DFQATT and CDR2 is SNEGSKA in the germline V gene (reference sequence).

The rearrangement links TRBV5-6 to TRBJ2-7; 9 bases fit TRBD1. This CDR3 spans 15 amino acids. V trimming: 3 bases; J trimming: 8 bases; junction bases outside the gene matches: 12. Germline V gene data show CDR1 as SGHDT and CDR2 as YYEEEE. The CDR3 DNA follows: TGTGCCAGCAGCTCCCCTGGGGGGACAGGGAGAAAGCAGTACTTC. Translation gives CASSSPGGTGRKQYF. The full variable domain, with the rest looked up from reference TRBV5-6 and TRBJ2-7, is DAGVTQSPTHLIKTRGQQVTLRCSPKSGHDTVSWYQQALGQGPQFIFQYYEEEERQRGNFPDRFSGHQFPNYSSELNVNALLLGDSALYLCASSSPGGTGRKQYFGPGTRLTVT.

The chain combines TRBV5-1 with TRBJ1-1; D uncertain. V was pared by 2 bases and J by 1 base, with 6 bases between. The CDR3 runs to 13 residues. CDR1 is SGHRS and CDR2 is YFSETQ in the germline V gene. CDR3 nucleotides: TGCGCCAGCAGCTTCTCACGGAACACTGAAGCTTTCTTT. Translating it yields CASSFSRNTEAFF.